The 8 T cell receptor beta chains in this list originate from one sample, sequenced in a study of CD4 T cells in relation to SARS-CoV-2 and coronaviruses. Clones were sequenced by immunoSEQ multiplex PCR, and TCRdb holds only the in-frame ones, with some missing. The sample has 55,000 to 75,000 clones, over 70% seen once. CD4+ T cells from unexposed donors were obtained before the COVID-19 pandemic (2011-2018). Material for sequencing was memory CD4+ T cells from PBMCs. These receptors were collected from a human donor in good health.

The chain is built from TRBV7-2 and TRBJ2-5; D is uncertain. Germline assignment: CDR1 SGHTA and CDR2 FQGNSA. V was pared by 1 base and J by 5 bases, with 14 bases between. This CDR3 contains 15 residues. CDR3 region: CASSLGGSVGETQYF. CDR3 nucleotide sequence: TGTGCCAGCAGCTTAGGGGGTAGTGTGGGGGAGACCCAGTACTTC.

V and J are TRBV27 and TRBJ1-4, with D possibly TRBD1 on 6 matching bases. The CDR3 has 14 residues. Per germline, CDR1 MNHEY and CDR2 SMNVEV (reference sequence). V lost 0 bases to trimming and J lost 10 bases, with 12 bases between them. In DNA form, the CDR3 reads TGTGCCAGCAGTTTATCAGGGGGGTTCGGAAAACTGTTTTTT. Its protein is CASSLSGGFGKLFF.

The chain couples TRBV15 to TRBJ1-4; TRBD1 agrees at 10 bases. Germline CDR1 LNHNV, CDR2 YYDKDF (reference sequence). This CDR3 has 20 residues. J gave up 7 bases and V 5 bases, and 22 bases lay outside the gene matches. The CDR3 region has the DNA TGTGCCACCAGCCTTAGAACTGCTGCGACAGGGGGCGGTCGAGGTGAAAAACTGTTTTTT. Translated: CATSLRTAATGGGRGEKLFF.

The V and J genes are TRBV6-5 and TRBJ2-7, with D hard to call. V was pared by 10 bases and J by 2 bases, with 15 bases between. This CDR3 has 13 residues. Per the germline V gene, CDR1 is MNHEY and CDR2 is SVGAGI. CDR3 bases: TGTGCCACTGCCCGGGTTGGTCCCTACGAGCAGTACTTC. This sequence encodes CATARVGPYEQYF.

The CDR3 loop is CASSHGGGGNQPQHF. DNA for the CDR3: TGCGCCAGCAGCCATGGGGGGGGTGGCAATCAGCCCCAGCATTTT. This chain uses TRBV4-1 with TRBJ1-5, with TRBD1 as a possible D gene (5 bases). This CDR3 spans 15 amino acids. The V end was cut by 3 bases, the J end by 2 bases, with 11 bases between. Germline CDR1 is MGHRA and CDR2 is YSYEKL.

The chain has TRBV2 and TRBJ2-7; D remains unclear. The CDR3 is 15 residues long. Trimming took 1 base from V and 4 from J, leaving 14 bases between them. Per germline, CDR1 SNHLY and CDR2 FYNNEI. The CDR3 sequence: CASSEGGSVRYEQYF. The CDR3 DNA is TGTGCCAGCAGTGAAGGTGGTTCGGTGAGGTACGAGCAGTACTTC.

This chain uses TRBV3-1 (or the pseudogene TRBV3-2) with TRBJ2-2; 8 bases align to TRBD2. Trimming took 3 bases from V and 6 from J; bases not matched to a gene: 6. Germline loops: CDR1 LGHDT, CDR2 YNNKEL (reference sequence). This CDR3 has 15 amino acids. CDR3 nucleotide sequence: TGTGCCAGCAGCCACCTGGGACTAGTTCCCGGGGAGCTGTTTTTT. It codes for CASSHLGLVPGELFF.

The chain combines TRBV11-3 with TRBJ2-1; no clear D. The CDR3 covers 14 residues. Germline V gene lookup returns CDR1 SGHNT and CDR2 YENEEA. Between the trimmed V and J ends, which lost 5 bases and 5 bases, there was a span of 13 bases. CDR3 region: CASSVSSSHNEQFF. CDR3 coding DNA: TGTGCCAGCAGCGTATCTAGTTCCCACAATGAGCAGTTCTTC. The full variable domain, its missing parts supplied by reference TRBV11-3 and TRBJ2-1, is EAGVVQSPRYKIIEKKQPVAFWCNPISGHNTLYWYLQNLGQGPELLIRYENEEAVDDSQLPKDRFSAERLKGVDSTLKIQPAELGDSAVYLCASSVSSSHNEQFFGPGTRLTVL.